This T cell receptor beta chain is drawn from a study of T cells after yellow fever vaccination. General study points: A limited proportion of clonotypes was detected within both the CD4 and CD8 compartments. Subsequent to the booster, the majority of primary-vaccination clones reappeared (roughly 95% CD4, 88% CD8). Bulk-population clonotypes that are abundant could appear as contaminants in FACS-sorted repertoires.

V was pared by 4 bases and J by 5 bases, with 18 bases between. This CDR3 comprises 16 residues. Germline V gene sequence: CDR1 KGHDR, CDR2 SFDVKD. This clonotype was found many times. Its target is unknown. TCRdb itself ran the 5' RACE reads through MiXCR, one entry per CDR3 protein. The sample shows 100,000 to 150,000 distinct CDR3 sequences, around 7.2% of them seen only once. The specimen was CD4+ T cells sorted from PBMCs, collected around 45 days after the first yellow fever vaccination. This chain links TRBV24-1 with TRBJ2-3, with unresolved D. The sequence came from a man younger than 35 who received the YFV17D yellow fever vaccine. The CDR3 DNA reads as TGTGCCACCAGTGACTACCGGGCCCGCCTTGGAGATACGCAGTATTTT. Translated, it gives CATSDYRARLGDTQYF.